This TCR beta chain appears in the sequencing data of a study of T cells in Graves' hyperthyroidism and ophthalmopathy. The germline V gene encodes CDR1 LGHDT and CDR2 YNNKEL (reference sequence). The CDR3 has 13 amino acids. V lost 0 bases, J lost 15 bases, and 7 bases stayed unmatched. TCR beta CDR3 regions were amplified from RNA. The HTBI primer set served for first-round RT-PCR of the TCR CDR3. TCRdb re-analysed the multiplex PCR reads in MiXCR, keeping a single row per CDR3 protein. Of 400,000 or so distinct CDR3 sequences in the sample, 11% to 15% were seen once. This clonotype was detected only a few times.

The source of this sequence is a man aged 45 to 65 with Graves' ophthalmopathy. The chain joins TRBV3-1 to TRBJ2-1; 8 bases match TRBD2. The source material was blood. CDR3 nucleotides: TGTGCCAGCAGCCAAGAGGGGACTAGTCGGCGGTTCTTC. This gives the protein CASSQEGTSRRFF.